These 4 T cell receptor beta chains came from one sample sequenced in a study of synovial regulatory T cells in juvenile arthritis. The repertoire was sequenced with immunoSEQ multiplex PCR; TCRdb's copy has only in-frame clones and lacks some. The table lists thousands of clones, with roughly 13% in the top ten. Each patient with active arthritis gave synovial fluid along with matched peripheral blood. Sequencing was performed on Treg cells from the synovium. These TCRs come from a donor younger than 30 with juvenile idiopathic arthritis.

This clone is called medium-sized based on its frequency. The chain uses TRBV5-1 and TRBJ1-2; absent DNA, TCRdb's TRBD1 call cannot be checked. The CDR3 runs 16 residues. The coding DNA is unavailable. From germline, CDR1 is SGHRS and CDR2 YFSETQ. CDR3 sequence: CASSYQSDRGLYGYTF.

This rearrangement joins TRBV11-3 to TRBJ2-1; with no DNA, the TCRdb D assignment of TRBD2 cannot be verified. Germline V gene data show CDR1 as SGHNT and CDR2 as YENEEA. The length of the CDR3 is 15 residues. DNA for this receptor is not on file. The CDR3 reads CASSENSGFPSEQFF.

The J gene is TRBJ1-5, the V gene TRBV7-2; TCRdb indicates TRBD1, and absent DNA this call remains unverified. Looked up from germline, CDR1 is SGHTA and CDR2 is FQGNSA. This CDR3 has 15 amino acids. The DNA is not on file. This chain's CDR3 is CASSPQKGANQPQHF.

The chain uses TRBV6-1 and TRBJ2-5; TCRdb names TRBD2, which stays unverified in the absence of DNA. Germline V CDR1 and CDR2: MNHNS, SASEGT. This CDR3 has 17 amino acids. Nucleotide data are not available. CDR3 amino acids: CASSEAIGGRAYGTQYF.